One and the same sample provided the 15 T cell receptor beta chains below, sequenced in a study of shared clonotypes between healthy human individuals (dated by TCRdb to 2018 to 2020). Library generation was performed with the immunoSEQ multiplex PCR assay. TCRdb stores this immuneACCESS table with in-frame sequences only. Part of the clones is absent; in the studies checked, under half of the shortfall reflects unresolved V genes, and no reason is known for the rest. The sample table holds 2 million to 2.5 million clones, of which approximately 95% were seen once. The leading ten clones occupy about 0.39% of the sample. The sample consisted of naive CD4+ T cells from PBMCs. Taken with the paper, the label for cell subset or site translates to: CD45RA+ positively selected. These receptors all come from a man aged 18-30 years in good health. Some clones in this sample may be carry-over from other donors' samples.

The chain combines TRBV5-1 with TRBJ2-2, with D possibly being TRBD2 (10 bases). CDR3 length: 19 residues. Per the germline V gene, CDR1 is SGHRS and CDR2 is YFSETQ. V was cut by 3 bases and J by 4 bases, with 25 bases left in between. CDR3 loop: CASSSGQGRLAGPTGELFF. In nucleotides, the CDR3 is TGCGCCAGCAGCTCGGGACAGGGACGACTAGCGGGCCCCACCGGGGAGCTGTTTTTT.

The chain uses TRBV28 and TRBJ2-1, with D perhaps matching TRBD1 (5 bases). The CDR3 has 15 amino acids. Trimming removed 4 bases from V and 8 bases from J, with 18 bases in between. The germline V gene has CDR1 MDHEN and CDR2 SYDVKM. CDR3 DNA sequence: TGTGCCAGCAGTTCGTCAGGGATGGGGATGGATGAGCAGTTCTTC. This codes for CASSSSGMGMDEQFF.

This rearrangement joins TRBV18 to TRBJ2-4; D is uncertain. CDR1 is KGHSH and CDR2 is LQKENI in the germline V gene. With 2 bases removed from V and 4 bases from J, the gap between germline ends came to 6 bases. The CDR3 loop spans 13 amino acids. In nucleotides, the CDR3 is TGTGCCAGCTCACCAGGCGGTAAAAACATTCAGTACTTC. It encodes CASSPGGKNIQYF.

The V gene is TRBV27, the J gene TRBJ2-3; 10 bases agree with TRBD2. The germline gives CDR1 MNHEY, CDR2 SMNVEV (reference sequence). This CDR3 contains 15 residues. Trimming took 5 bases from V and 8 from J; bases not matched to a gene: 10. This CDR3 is CASSLQAGGLGTQYF. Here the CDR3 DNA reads TGTGCCAGCAGTCTCCAAGCGGGAGGGCTAGGTACGCAGTATTTT.

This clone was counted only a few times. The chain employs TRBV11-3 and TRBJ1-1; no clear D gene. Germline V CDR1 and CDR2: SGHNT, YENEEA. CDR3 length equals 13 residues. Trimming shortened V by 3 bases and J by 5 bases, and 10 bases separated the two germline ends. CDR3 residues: CASSFGSKTEAFF. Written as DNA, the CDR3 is TGTGCCAGCAGCTTTGGCTCTAAAACTGAAGCTTTCTTT.

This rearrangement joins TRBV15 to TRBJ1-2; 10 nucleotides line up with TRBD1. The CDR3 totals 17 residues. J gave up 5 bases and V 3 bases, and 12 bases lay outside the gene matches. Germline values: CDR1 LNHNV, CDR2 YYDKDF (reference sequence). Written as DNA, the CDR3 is TGTGCCACCAGCAGGGTCCTCACCTCGGGACAGGGGTATGGCTACACCTTC. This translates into CATSRVLTSGQGYGYTF. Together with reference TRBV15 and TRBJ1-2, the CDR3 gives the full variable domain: DAMVIQNPRYQVTQFGKPVTLSCSQTLNHNVMYWYQQKSSQAPKLLFHYYDKDFNNEADTPDNFQSRRPNTSFCFLDIRSPGLGDTAMYLCATSRVLTSGQGYGYTFGSGTRLTVV.

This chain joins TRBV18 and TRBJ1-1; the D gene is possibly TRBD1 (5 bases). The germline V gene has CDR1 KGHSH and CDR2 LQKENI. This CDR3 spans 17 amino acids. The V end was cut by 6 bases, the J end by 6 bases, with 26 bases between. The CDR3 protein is CASSSQVGTFNNAEAFF. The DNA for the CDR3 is TGTGCCAGCTCCTCACAGGTAGGGACCTTTAACAACGCTGAAGCTTTCTTT.

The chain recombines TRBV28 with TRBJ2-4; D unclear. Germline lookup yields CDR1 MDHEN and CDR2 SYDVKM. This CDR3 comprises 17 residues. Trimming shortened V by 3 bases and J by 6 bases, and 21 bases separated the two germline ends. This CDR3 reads CASSFGLPWQVGNIQYF. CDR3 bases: TGTGCCAGCAGTTTCGGTCTTCCTTGGCAGGTGGGAAACATTCAGTACTTC.

The CDR3 is CASSNRSTDTYNEQFF. CDR3 bases: TGTGCCAGCAGCAACAGGAGCACTGACACTTACAATGAGCAGTTCTTC. This chain joins TRBV7-9 and TRBJ2-1, with TRBD1 as a possible D gene (5 bases). Germline-derived CDR1 and CDR2 are SEHNR and FQNEAQ (reference sequence). Trimming shortened V by 5 bases and J by 4 bases, and 18 bases separated the two germline ends. The CDR3 is 16 amino acids.

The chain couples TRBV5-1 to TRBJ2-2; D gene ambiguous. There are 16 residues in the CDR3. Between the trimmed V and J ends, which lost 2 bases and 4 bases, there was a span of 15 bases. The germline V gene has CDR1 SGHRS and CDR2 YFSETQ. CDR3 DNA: TGCGCCAGCAGCTTTGACCCGACCGCTGCCACCGGGGAGCTGTTTTTT. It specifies CASSFDPTAATGELFF.

DNA of the CDR3: TGTGCCAGCAGCTTGCGGGGGTCCTTTCGCGGCTACACCTTC. It codes for CASSLRGSFRGYTF. The rearrangement uses TRBV5-6 and TRBJ1-2, with D perhaps matching TRBD1 (5 bases). The CDR3 totals 14 residues. V dropped 1 base and J dropped 8 bases, with 15 bases sitting between them. Germline V CDR1 and CDR2: SGHDT, YYEEEE.

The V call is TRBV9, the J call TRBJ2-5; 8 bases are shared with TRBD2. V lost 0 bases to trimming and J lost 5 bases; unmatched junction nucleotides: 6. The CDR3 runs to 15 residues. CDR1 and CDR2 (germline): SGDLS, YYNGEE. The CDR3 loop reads CASSVVGLAEETQYF. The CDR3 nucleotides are TGTGCCAGCAGCGTAGTTGGACTAGCCGAGGAGACCCAGTACTTC.

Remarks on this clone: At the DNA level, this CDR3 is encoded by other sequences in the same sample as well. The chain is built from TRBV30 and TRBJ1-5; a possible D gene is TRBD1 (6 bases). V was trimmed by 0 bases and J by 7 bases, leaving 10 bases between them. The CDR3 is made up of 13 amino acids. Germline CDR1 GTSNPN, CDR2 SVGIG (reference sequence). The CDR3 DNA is TGTGCCTGGAGTGTAACGGGGGCACAGCCCCAGCATTTT. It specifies CAWSVTGAQPQHF.

Here the CDR3 DNA reads TGTGCCAGCAGCCCTCGGGCCCGGCCCCAGCATTTT. Amino acid sequence: CASSPRARPQHF. The genes are TRBV28 and TRBJ1-5; D not resolved. The germline gives CDR1 MDHEN, CDR2 SYDVKM. The CDR3 is 12 amino acids. V lost 6 bases to trimming and J lost 9 bases, with 12 bases between them.

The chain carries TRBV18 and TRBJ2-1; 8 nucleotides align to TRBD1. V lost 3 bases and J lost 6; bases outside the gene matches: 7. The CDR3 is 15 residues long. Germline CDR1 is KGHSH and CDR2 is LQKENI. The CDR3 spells CASSPTTGASNEQFF. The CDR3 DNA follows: TGTGCCAGCTCACCGACGACAGGGGCCTCCAATGAGCAGTTCTTC.